This T cell receptor (beta chain) emerged from a study of shared clonotypes between healthy human individuals. This CDR3 region has 15 residues. Germline-derived CDR1 and CDR2 are PRHDT and FYEKMQ (reference sequence). V shed 5 bases, J shed 4 bases, and the junction held 9 bases outside the gene matches. Naivety among CD8 cells was defined by CD45RO negativity and positive CCR7 selection, thereby excluding terminally differentiated effector memory CD45RA+ cells. This was a deep-level run. The data were produced by immunoSEQ multiplex PCR, yet TCRdb's version contains in-frame clones alone and is incomplete. The table includes about 2.1 million clones, 80% to 95% detected once.

The chain uses TRBV13 and TRBJ1-1, with 8 bases that match TRBD1. The source material was naive CD8+ T cells from PBMCs. The receptor was isolated from a man aged 18 to 35 in good health. Some clones in this sample may be carry-over from other donors' samples. CDR3 nucleotide sequence: TGTGCCAGCAGCGCCGGACAGGGATCGTTCACTGAAGCTTTCTTT. Encoded protein: CASSAGQGSFTEAFF.